The T cell receptor beta chain under discussion was sequenced for a study of blood T cell repertoires in COVID-19. Turning to the study itself: The United States, Italy and Spain were the sources of the acute and convalescent COVID-19 samples. Nucleic acid was either cDNA or gDNA, and it came from T cells, B-cell-depleted T cells, or PBMCs.

As handled by the study authors: Amplification with reference gene primers provided the estimates of nucleated cell counts. TCRdb keeps only in-frame clones here, not all; method: immunoSEQ multiplex PCR. Clonal size and the V and J genes are those of that table, whereas D and trimming came from the DNA. This table has approximately 70,000 clones, 90% appearing once. Per the germline V gene, CDR1 is SGHNT and CDR2 is YYREEE (reference sequence). V was shortened by 0 bases and J by 2 bases, with 10 bases between the two germline ends. The CDR3 has 15 amino acids. Sequencing used peripheral blood. This sequence originates from a woman under 30 with acute or convalescent COVID-19. The gene calls are TRBV5-4 and TRBJ2-3; D unresolved. The chain's CDR3 is CASSLDLLVTDTQYF. The CDR3 DNA follows: TGTGCCAGCAGCTTGGATCTTCTAGTCACAGATACGCAGTATTTT.